In this sample, the clone carrying this T cell receptor (beta chain) turned up once. Its target is not known. Germline V gene sequence: CDR1 GTSNPN, CDR2 SVGIG (reference sequence). There are 9 residues in the CDR3. Trimming took 5 bases from V and 14 from J, leaving 12 bases between them. Sequencing was performed with immunoSEQ multiplex PCR; in TCRdb, only in-frame clones are kept and a portion is missing. The table has 15,000 to 20,000 clones, more than 75% seen once. The record originates from a study of T cell clonotyping in hematopoietic cell transplantation. General study findings and limits: No sorting was done, leaving CD4 and CD8 contributions mixed. Broader posttransplant TCR repertoire diversity was predicted by graft donor and pretransplant recipient Inverse Simpson Index values.

The chain carries TRBV30 and TRBJ1-2; D not resolved. The specimen was PBMCs, collected 100 days after allogeneic stem cell transplant. This clonotype was obtained from a male patient aged 60-70 years who had an allogeneic stem cell transplant from a related donor, so the T cells may come from the graft donor. Some clones in this sample may be carry-over from other donors' samples. This CDR3 reads CAWGSLRTF. The CDR3 DNA reads TGTGCCTGGGGGAGCCTCAGAACCTTC. Combining the CDR3 with reference TRBV30 and TRBJ1-2 gives the whole variable domain SQTIHQWPATLVQPVGSPLSLECTVEGTSNPNLYWYRQAAGRGLQLLFYSVGIGQISSEVPQNLSASRPQDRQFILSSKKLLLSDSGFYLCAWGSLRTFGSGTRLTVV.